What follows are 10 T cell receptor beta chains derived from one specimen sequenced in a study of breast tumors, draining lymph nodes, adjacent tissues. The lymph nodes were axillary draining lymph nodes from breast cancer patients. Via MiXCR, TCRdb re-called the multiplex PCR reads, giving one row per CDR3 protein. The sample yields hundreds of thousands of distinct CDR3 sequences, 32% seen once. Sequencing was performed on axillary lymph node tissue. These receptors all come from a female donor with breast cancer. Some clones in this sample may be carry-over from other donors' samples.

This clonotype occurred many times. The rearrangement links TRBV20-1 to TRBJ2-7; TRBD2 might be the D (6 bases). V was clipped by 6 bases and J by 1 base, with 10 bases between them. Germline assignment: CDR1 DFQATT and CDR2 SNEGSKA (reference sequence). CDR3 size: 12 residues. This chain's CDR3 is CSASGLSYEQYF. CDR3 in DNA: TGCAGTGCCAGCGGGCTTTCCTACGAGCAGTACTTC.

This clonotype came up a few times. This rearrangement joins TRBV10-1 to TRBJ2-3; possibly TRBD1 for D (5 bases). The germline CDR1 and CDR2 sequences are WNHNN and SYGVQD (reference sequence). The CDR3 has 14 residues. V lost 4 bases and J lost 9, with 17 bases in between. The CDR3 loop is CASSATERGETQYF. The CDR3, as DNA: TGCGCCAGCAGTGCGACAGAACGTGGAGAAACGCAGTATTTT.

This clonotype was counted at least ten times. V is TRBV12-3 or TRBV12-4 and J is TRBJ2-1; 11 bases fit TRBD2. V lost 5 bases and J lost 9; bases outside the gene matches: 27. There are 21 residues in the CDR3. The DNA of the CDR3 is TGTGCCAGCAGTCTACTCCCGACTTCATGGGATACTAGCGGGAGAGAAAGTGAGCAGTTCTTC. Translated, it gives CASSLLPTSWDTSGRESEQFF.

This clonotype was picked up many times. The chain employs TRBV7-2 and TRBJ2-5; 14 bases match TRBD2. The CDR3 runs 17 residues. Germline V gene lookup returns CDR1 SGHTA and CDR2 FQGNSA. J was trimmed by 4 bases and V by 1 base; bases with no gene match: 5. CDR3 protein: CASSLVRTSGRTETQYF. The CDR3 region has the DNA TGTGCCAGCAGCTTAGTCAGGACTAGCGGGAGGACAGAGACCCAGTACTTC.

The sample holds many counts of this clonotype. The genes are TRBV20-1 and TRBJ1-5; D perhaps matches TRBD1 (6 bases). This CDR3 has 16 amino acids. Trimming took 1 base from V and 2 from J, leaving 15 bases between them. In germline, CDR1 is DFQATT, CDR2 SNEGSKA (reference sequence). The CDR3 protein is CSARAQQGGGNQPQHF. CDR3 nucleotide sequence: TGCAGTGCTAGAGCCCAACAGGGTGGGGGCAATCAGCCCCAGCATTTT.

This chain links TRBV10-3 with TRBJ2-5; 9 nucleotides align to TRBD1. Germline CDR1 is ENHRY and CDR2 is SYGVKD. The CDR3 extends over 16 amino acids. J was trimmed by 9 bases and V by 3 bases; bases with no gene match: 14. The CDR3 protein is CAISDRDRDRGQPQYF. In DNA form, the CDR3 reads TGTGCCATCAGTGACCGGGACAGGGATCGCGGTCAGCCCCAGTACTTC.

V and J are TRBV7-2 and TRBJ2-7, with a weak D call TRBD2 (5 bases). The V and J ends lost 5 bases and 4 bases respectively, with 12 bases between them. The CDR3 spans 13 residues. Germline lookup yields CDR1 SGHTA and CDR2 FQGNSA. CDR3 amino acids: CASSLEGGYEQYF. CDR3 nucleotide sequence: TGTGCCAGCAGCCTAGAAGGCGGGTACGAGCAGTACTTC.

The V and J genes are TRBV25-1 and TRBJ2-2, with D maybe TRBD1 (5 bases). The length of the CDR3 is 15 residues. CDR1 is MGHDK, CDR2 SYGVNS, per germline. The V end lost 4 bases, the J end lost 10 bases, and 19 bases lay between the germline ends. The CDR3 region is CASSAKNRGTEELFF. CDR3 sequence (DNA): TGTGCCAGCAGTGCAAAAAATAGGGGAACGGAGGAGCTGTTTTTT.

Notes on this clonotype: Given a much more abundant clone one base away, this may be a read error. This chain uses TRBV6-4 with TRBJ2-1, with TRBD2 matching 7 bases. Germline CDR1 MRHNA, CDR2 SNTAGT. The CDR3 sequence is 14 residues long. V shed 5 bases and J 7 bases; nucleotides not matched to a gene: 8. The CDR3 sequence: CASSLLAGANEQFF. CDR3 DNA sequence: TGTGCCAGCAGTCTCTTAGCGGGTGCTAATGAGCAGTTCTTC.

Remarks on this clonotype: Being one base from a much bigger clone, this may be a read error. CDR3 nucleotide sequence: TGTGCCAGCAGCCCGGACAGGGTACGTCGGGAGCAGCACTTC. This encodes CASSPDRVRREQHF. The rearrangement uses TRBV27 and TRBJ2-7, with TRBD1 identical over 8 bases. The germline CDR1 and CDR2 sequences are MNHEY and SMNVEV (reference sequence). CDR3 size: 14 residues.